This note documents a single TCR beta chain sequence. There is no known antigen for this receptor. Per-base qualities were not stored, and no clone one base away is much larger. These data belong to a study of control samples from healthy donors and cancer patients (dated by TCRdb to the early 2020s). Relative to germline, V is missing 2 bases and J is missing 7 bases, with 10 bases of the junction outside any gene match. CDR1 and CDR2, per the germline V gene, are SGHDN and FVKESK. The CDR3, from cysteine to phenylalanine, totals 15 residues. Of all the DNA, just the CDR3 is kept, 45 bases in frame from base 1. Library generation was performed with the immunoSEQ multiplex PCR assay. TCRdb holds this immuneACCESS table with in-frame rearrangements only. Some clones are missing; in checked studies, unresolved V genes explain under half, and the rest has no known cause. This sample holds roughly 100,000 clones; roughly 80% were observed only once. Around 14% of the sample goes to the ten largest clones.

Input material: blood. The receptor comes from a woman aged 45-60 years in good health. The V and J genes are TRBV14 and TRBJ1-1; the central 7 bases match TRBD1. Here is the DNA: TGTGCCAGCAGCCAACTAGACAGGGTTTTTGGTGAAGCTTTCTTT. Its amino acids are CASSQLDRVFGEAFF.